Listed below are T cell receptor beta chains from one sample, sequenced in a study of T cell responses to AZD1222 COVID-19 vaccine. Generated by immunoSEQ multiplex PCR, the TCRdb table keeps only in-frame clones and is missing some. The top ten hold around 3.6% of the sample, which has roughly 200,000 clones, approximately 94% seen once. The sequences come from peripheral blood, collected 28 days after the second dose of the MenACWY control vaccine. These receptors all come from an adult who received the MenACWY meningococcal vaccine as a control. Each CDR3 is given without its conserved first and last residue.

J gene,V gene,CDR3 protein
TRBJ2-5,TRBV6-7,ASSYIGAVQETQY
TRBJ2-4,TRBV5-5,ASSSDRVGYIQY
TRBJ2-1,TRBV18,ASSTIGRDGNEQF
TRBJ1-4,TRBV19,ASSPRRGTNEKLF
TRBJ2-7,TRBV7-9,ASRLTGSSYEQY
TRBJ2-5,TRBV7-2,ASSRKGRETQY
TRBJ1-4,TRBV14,ASSQRTGAYEKLF
TRBJ2-1,TRBV2,ASRTDSAIEQF
TRBJ1-6,TRBV7-9,ASSLTGHPLH
TRBJ1-4,TRBV29-1,SAVQAGTGNEKLF
TRBJ1-1,TRBV10-1,ASSGTTENSEAF
TRBJ2-5,TRBV20-1,SASGFSTNPKTQY
TRBJ1-1,TRBV5-6,ASSLAGLRLMNTEAF
TRBJ1-6,TRBV27,ASSITGQYNSPLH
TRBJ2-7,TRBV4-1,ASSLYQSRDREYEQY
TRBJ1-2,TRBV21-1,ARGIRAQGPIWYGYT
TRBJ1-1,TRBV3-1/TRBV3-2,ASSQAF
TRBJ1-3,TRBV4-1,ASSQEAARAYLINSGNTIY
TRBJ2-5,TRBV7-2,ASSPLRGAETQY
TRBJ1-5,TRBV3-1/TRBV3-2,ASSQDPGFRGGGNQPQH
TRBJ2-3,TRBV12-3/TRBV12-4,ASSLAGDTQY
TRBJ2-7,TRBV9,ASSVEGSGSYEQY
TRBJ2-7,TRBV6-5,ASSSGLAGNYEQY
TRBJ2-7,TRBV7-2,ASSFDPTFYEQY
TRBJ2-2,TRBV19,ASSNSGTGELF
TRBJ2-5,TRBV7-3,ASSSGVREETQY
TRBJ2-3,TRBV18,ASSPLTRTGKGTDTQY
TRBJ1-5,TRBV9,ASSEGRHSNQPQH
TRBJ2-1,TRBV7-3,ASSLRTSGNNEQF
TRBJ1-1,TRBV29-1,SVVRNTEAF
TRBJ1-1,TRBV18,ASSPARRNTEAF
TRBJ2-2,TRBV20-1,SASDTNTGELF
TRBJ2-5,TRBV9,ASSVADYQETQY
TRBJ2-2,TRBV6-4,ASSEEQGRTGELF
TRBJ1-2,TRBV5-6,ASSFPAGNGYT
TRBJ1-2,TRBV19,ASNPGLYPNYGYT
TRBJ1-4,TRBV6-2/TRBV6-3,ASSYSLPGNEKLF
TRBJ2-4,TRBV9,ASSVETGGSSLY
TRBJ1-1,TRBV19,ASSAHAGITEAF
TRBJ2-7,TRBV2,ASSESAYEQY
TRBJ1-6,TRBV19,ASSMGTRIGSPLH
TRBJ2-7,TRBV7-2,ASSPGGSGYEQY
TRBJ1-2,TRBV30,AWSEEQNYGYT
TRBJ1-6,TRBV7-9,ASSLAGVFGNSPLH
TRBJ1-1,TRBV28,ASRLRVEAF
TRBJ1-1,TRBV7-9,ASSLRSRGNTEAF
TRBJ1-3,TRBV11-3,ASSSVGGPGNTIY
TRBJ2-1,TRBV4-3,ASSQDGTANEQF
TRBJ2-4,TRBV2,ASSRDRANIQY
TRBJ2-2,TRBV5-1,ASSLAGSRDTGELF
TRBJ1-6,TRBV5-6,ASSQYPPGENSPLH
TRBJ2-1,TRBV10-1,ASSQGAAGGPNEQF
TRBJ2-1,TRBV5-1,ASSLRGSGVYNEQF
TRBJ1-1,TRBV19,ASSIGESEAF
TRBJ2-7,TRBV11-2,ASRGSLKQY
TRBJ1-3,TRBV25-1,ASKGRAGNTIY
TRBJ2-3,TRBV19,ASRLQGKADTQY
TRBJ2-1,TRBV14,ASSLFHNEQF
TRBJ1-2,TRBV5-6,ASNKQGTYGYT